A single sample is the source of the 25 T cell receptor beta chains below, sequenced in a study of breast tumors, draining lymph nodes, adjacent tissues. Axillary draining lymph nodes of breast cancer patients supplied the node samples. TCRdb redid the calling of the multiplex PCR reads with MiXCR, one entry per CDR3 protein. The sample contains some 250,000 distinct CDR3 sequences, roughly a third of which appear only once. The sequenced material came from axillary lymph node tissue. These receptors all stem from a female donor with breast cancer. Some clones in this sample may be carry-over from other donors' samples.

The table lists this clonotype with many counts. The CDR3, as DNA: TGTGCCAGCAGTCCTGGGGACAGGAGGGAGCAGTACTTC. It translates to CASSPGDRREQYF. The chain is built from TRBV2 and TRBJ2-7; 8 bases are shared with TRBD1. Germline V CDR1 and CDR2: SNHLY, FYNNEI. The CDR3 spans 13 residues. V gave up 5 bases and J gave up 7 bases; unmatched junction bases: 7.

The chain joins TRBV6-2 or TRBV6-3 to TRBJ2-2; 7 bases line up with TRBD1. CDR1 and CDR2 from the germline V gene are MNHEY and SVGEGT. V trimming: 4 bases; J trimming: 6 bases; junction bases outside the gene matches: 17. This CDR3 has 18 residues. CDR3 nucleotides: TGTGCCAGCAGTTCCACACATTTTGGCAGGGGGAGTGCCGGGGAGCTGTTTTTT. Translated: CASSSTHFGRGSAGELFF.

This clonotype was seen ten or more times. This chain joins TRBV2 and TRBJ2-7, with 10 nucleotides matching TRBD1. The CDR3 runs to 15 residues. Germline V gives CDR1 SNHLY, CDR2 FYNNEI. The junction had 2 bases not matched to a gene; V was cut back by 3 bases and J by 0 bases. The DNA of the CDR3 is TGTGCCAGCAGTGAGGGACAGGGGAGCTCCTACGAGCAGTACTTC. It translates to CASSEGQGSSYEQYF.

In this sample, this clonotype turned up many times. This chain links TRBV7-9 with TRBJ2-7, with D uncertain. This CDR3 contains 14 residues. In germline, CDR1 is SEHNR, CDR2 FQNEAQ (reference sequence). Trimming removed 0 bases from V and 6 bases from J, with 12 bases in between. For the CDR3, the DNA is TGTGCCAGCAGCTTAGCGGCCTCCCTCGGCGAGCAGTACTTC. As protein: CASSLAASLGEQYF.

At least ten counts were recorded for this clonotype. CDR3 in amino acids: CSAAKMENQPQHF. In DNA, the CDR3 is TGCAGTGCTGCCAAAATGGAGAATCAGCCCCAGCATTTT. The chain recombines TRBV20-1 with TRBJ1-5, with D unclear. This CDR3 contains 13 residues. Germline assignment: CDR1 DFQATT and CDR2 SNEGSKA (reference sequence). The germline V and J ends were trimmed by 5 bases and 4 bases, with 12 bases remaining between them.

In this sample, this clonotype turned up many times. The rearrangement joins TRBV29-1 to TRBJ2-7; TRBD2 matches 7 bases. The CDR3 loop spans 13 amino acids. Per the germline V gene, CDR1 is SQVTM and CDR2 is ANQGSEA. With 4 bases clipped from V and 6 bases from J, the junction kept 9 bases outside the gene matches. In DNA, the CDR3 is TGCAGCGTTGCTGTCGGGAGGAGCCGCGAGCAGTACTTC. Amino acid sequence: CSVAVGRSREQYF.

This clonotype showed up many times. The CDR3 is CASSVIAGSTGELFF. CDR3 nucleotide sequence: TGTGCCAGCAGTGTCATAGCGGGAAGCACCGGGGAGCTGTTTTTT. V and J are TRBV2 and TRBJ2-2, with 8 bases matching TRBD2. Germline CDR1 reads SNHLY; CDR2 reads FYNNEI. The junction had 5 bases not matched to a gene; V was cut back by 4 bases and J by 4 bases. This CDR3 region has 15 residues.

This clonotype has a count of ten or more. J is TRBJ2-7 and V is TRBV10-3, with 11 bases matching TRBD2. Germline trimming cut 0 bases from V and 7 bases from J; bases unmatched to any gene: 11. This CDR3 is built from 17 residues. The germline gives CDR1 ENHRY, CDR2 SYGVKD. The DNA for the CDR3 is TGTGCCATCAGTGAGTCTGGGACTAGCGGAACGAGGATGGAGCAGTACTTC. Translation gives CAISESGTSGTRMEQYF.

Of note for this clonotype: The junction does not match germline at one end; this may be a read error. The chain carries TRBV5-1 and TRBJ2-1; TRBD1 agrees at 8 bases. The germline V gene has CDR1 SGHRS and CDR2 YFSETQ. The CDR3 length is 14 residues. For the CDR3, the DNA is TGCGCCGGCAGCTCTAGAACTGACAGGGGAGAGCAGTTCTTC. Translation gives CAGSSRTDRGEQFF.

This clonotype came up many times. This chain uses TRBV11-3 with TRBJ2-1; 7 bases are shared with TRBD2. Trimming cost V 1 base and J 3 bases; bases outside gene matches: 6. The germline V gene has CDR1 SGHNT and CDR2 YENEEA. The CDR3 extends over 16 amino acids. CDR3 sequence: CASSLGSSGVYNEQFF. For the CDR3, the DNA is TGTGCCAGCAGCTTAGGGTCTAGCGGAGTCTACAATGAGCAGTTCTTC.

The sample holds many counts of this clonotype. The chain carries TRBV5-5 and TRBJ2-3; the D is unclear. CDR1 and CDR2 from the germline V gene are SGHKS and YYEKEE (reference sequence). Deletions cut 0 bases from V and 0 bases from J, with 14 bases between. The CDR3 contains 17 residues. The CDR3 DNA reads TGTGCCAGCAGCTTGGCCCCCAGCGCGCGGAGCACAGATACGCAGTATTTT. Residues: CASSLAPSARSTDTQYF.

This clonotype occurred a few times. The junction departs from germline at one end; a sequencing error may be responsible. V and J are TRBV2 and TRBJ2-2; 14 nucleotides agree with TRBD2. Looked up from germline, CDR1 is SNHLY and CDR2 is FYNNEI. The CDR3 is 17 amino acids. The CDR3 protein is CASKRLAGGRNTGELSW. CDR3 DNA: TGTGCCAGCAAAAGACTAGCGGGAGGGAGGAACACCGGGGAGCTGTCTTGG.

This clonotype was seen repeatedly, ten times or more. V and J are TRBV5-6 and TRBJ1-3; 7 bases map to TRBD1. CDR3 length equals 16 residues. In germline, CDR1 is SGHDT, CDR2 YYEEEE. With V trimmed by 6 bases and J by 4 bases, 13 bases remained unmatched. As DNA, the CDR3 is TGTGCCAGCACCCTCGACAGGGCGAGCTCCGGAAACACCATATATTTT. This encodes CASTLDRASSGNTIYF.

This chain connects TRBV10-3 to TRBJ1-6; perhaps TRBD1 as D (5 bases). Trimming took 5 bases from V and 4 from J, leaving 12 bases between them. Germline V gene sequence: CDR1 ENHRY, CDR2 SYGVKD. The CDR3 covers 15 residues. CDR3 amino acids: CAISLGNRYNSPLHF. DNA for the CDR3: TGTGCCATCAGTCTTGGCAACAGGTATAATTCACCCCTCCACTTT.

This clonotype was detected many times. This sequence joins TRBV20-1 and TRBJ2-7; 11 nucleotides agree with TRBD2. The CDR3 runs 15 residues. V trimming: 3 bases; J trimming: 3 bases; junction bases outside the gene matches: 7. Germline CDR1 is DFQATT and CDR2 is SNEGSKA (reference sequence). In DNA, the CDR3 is TGCAGTGCTAGTACCTCGACTAGCGGGATCTACGAGCAGTACTTC. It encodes CSASTSTSGIYEQYF.

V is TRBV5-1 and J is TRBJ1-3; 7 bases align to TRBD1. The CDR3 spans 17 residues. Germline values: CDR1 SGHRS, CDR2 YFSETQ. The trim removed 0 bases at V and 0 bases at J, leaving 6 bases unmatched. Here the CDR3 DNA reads TGCGCCAGCAGCTTGGAAGGCAGGGGGAACTCTGGAAACACCATATATTTT. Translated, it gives CASSLEGRGNSGNTIYF.

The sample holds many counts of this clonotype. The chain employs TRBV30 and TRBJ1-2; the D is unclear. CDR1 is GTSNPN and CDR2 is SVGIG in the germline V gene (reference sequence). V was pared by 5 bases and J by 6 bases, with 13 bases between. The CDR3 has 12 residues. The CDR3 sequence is CAWGSFVNGYTF. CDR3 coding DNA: TGTGCCTGGGGGTCATTCGTGAATGGCTACACCTTC.

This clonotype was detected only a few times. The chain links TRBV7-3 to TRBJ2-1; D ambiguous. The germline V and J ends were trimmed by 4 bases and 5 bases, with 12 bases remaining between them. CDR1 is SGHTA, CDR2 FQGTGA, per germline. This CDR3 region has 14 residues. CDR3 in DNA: TGTGCCAGCAGCTCCCCCTCTAAGGACAATGAGCAGTTCTTC. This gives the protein CASSSPSKDNEQFF.

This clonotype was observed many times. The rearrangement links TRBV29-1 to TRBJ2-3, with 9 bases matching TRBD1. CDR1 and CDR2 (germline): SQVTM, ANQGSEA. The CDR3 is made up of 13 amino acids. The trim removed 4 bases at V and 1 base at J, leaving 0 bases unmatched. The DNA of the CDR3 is TGCAGCGTTGGGACAGGGGGCACAGATACGCAGTATTTT. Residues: CSVGTGGTDTQYF.

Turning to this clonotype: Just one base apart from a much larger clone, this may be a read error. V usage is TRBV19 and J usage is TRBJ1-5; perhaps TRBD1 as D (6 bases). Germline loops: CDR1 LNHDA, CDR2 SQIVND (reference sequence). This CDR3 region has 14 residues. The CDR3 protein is CASSIEDSNRPQHF. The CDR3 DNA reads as TGTGCCAGTAGTATTGAGGACAGCAATCGGCCCCAGCATTTT.

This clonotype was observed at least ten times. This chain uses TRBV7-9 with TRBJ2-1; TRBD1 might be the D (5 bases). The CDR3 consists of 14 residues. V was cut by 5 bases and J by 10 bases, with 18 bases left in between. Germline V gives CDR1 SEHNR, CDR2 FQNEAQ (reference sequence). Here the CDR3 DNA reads TGTGCCAGCAGCCTTTCGATAGGGGCCGGAGAGCAGTTCTTC. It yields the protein CASSLSIGAGEQFF.

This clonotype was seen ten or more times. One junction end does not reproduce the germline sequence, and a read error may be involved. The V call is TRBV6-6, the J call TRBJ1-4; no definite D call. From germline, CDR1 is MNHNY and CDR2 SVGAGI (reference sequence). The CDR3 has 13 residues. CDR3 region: CASSHPPPGNTHF. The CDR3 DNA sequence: TGTGCCAGCAGTCACCCCCCACCGGGAAATACCCATTTT.

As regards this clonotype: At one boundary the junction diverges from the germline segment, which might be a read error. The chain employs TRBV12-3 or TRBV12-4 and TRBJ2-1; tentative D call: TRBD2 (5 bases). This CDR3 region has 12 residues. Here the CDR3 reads CASSLGGNEQSF. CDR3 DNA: TGTGCCAGCAGTTTAGGAGGGAATGAGCAGTCCTTC.

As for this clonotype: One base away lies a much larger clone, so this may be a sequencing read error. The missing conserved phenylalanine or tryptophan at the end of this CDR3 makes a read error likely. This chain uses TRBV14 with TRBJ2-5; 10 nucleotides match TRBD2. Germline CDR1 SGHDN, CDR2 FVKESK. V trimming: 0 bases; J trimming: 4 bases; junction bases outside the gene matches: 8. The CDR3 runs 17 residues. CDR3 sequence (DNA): TGTGCCAGCAGCCAAGATAGGGTAGCGGGAGGACGAGAGACCCAGTACATC. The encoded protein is CASSQDRVAGGRETQYI.

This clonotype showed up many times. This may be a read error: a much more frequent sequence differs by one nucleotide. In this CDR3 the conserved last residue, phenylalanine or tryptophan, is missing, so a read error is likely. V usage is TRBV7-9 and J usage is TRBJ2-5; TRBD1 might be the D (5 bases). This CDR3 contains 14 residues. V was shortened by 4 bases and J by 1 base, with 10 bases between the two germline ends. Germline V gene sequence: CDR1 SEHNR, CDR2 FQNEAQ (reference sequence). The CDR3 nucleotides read TGTGCCAGCAGCTCTCGACAGTTCCAAGAGACCCAGTACCTC. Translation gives CASSSRQFQETQYL.